This TCR beta chain was recorded in a study of shared clonotypes between healthy human individuals. In replicate PCRs of sorted subsets, roughly 210 ng DNA, approximately 32,000 T cell genomes, was used. The repertoire was sequenced with immunoSEQ multiplex PCR; TCRdb's copy has only in-frame clones and lacks some. The table includes around 2.1 million clones, approximately 94% detected once. V lost 7 bases and J lost 6, with 17 bases in between. CDR3 length: 14 residues. Germline CDR1 reads SGDLS; CDR2 reads YYNGEE. With regard to this clone: Its target is unknown.

Study-wide results and limits: Researchers found naive subsets generally carried larger estimated richness than memory subsets.

The clonotype comes from a man aged 18 to 35 in good health. The specimen sequenced was naive CD4+ T cells sorted from blood. Indicated subset: CD45RA+ positively selected. The V and J genes are TRBV9 and TRBJ2-1; tentative D call: TRBD2 (5 bases). CDR3 sequence (DNA): TGTGCCAGCGGCCTAAGTGGGGAGTTCAATGAGCAGTTCTTC. Translating it yields CASGLSGEFNEQFF.